This T cell receptor (beta chain) was identified during a study of CD8 T cells in ankylosing spondylitis. TCRdb independently ran MiXCR on the 5' RACE reads; one entry per CDR3 protein. The profile shows fewer than 550,000 distinct CDR3 sequences, about 5.4% of them singletons. With 3 bases removed from V and 6 bases from J, the gap between germline ends came to 13 bases. This CDR3 has 14 residues. Germline V gene lookup returns CDR1 SEHNR and CDR2 FQNEAQ (reference sequence). Study results and caveats: Characteristic, it appeared, of ankylosing spondylitis blood was a TCR beta motif of about eight highly homologous variants. Reports say disease-linked clones showed up significantly more in matched ankylosing spondylitis synovial fluid.

This clonotype was observed a few times. Its antigen is unknown. The TCR originated in a male donor with ankylosing spondylitis. The gene calls are TRBV7-9 and TRBJ2-3; no clear D. The sequenced sample consisted of blood, either unsorted or a sorted T cell fraction (not recorded which). The CDR3 region has the DNA TGTGCCAGCAGCTTCAGTGTAAAAGGGGATACGCAGTATTTT. Residues: CASSFSVKGDTQYF.